A single sample gave rise to the 19 T cell receptor beta chains below, sequenced in a study of CD8+ T cells in alopecia areata. Regarding treatment: oral pan-JAK inhibitor, 5-10 mg twice daily. Extracted RNA was reverse transcribed, and the resulting cDNA served as sequencing template. TCRdb's table, derived via immunoSEQ multiplex PCR, lists solely in-frame clones and lacks some. Of approximately 300,000 clones in the sample, roughly 60% were seen once. The input for sequencing was CD4+ T cells sorted from blood, taken at week 24, from a patient treated with tofacitinib. Every receptor here comes from a human donor with alopecia areata.

The J gene is TRBJ2-1, the V gene TRBV9, with D possibly TRBD2 on 7 matching bases. CDR3 length equals 14 residues. CDR1 is SGDLS and CDR2 is YYNGEE in the germline V gene. Between the trimmed V and J ends, which lost 6 bases and 0 bases, there was a span of 10 bases. The CDR3 DNA reads as TGTGCCAGCATGAGGGGGGGCTCCTACAATGAGCAGTTCTTC. Its protein is CASMRGGSYNEQFF.

The chain combines TRBV11-1 with TRBJ2-1; D gene unclear. Looked up from germline, CDR1 is SGHAT and CDR2 is FQDESV (reference sequence). This CDR3 is built from 15 residues. V lost 5 bases, J lost 2 bases, and 13 bases lay in between. CDR3 coding DNA: TGTGCCAGCAGCCTACGACAACTACCCTACAATGAGCAGTTCTTC. Translating it yields CASSLRQLPYNEQFF.

This clone was seen only a few times. The chain links TRBV19 to TRBJ1-1, with a weak D call TRBD1 (6 bases). The V end lost 7 bases, the J end lost 3 bases, and 12 bases lay between the germline ends. Germline V gene data show CDR1 as LNHDA and CDR2 as SQIVND (reference sequence). The CDR3 is made up of 13 amino acids. The CDR3 DNA is TGTGCCAGTACCCGGGGGGCGGACACTGAAGCTTTCTTT. Amino acids: CASTRGADTEAFF.

The chain links TRBV30 to TRBJ2-1, with D maybe TRBD1 (5 bases). Germline loops: CDR1 GTSNPN, CDR2 SVGIG (reference sequence). Trimming took 0 bases from V and 2 from J, leaving 11 bases between them. The CDR3 contains 15 residues. The CDR3 reads CAWSVDTGAYNEQFF. CDR3 nucleotides: TGTGCCTGGAGTGTGGACACAGGAGCCTACAATGAGCAGTTCTTC.

DNA for the CDR3: TGTGCCAGCTCACCAAAGACAGGCGGGGAGACCCAGTACTTC. Protein sequence: CASSPKTGGETQYF. The rearrangement uses TRBV18 and TRBJ2-5; TRBD1 is a possible D gene (6 bases). There are 14 residues in the CDR3. The germline CDR1 and CDR2 sequences are KGHSH and LQKENI. Trimming removed 2 bases at V and 5 bases at J, with 12 bases between.

This chain uses TRBV29-1 with TRBJ1-2, with TRBD1 matching over 7 bases. Unmatched junction bases numbered 12, after V lost 2 bases and J lost 0 bases. In germline, CDR1 is SQVTM, CDR2 ANQGSEA. The CDR3 runs 17 residues. This CDR3 is CSVEPRQGVPANYGYTF. The CDR3 bases are TGCAGCGTTGAACCTCGACAGGGAGTACCGGCTAACTATGGCTACACCTTC.

The table lists this clone with a few counts. The J gene is TRBJ1-4, the V gene TRBV27; possible D gene TRBD1, 5 bases. The V gene lost 2 bases and the J gene lost 8 bases, with 9 bases spanning the gap. The germline CDR1 and CDR2 sequences are MNHEY and SMNVEV (reference sequence). CDR3 size: 13 residues. The CDR3 bases are TGTGCCAGCAGTTTAACCAGGGAAGAAAAACTGTTTTTT. It yields the protein CASSLTREEKLFF.

This clone was counted only a few times. The rearrangement links TRBV10-3 to TRBJ2-5, with 8 bases lining up with TRBD2. The CDR3 is 14 amino acids. The J segment lost 1 base and the V segment lost 8 bases, leaving 6 bases of the junction unmatched. Germline V gene sequence: CDR1 ENHRY, CDR2 SYGVKD. This CDR3 is CAIGLAGSQETQYF. The CDR3 region has the DNA TGTGCCATCGGCTTAGCGGGGAGCCAAGAGACCCAGTACTTC.

This clone was seen once. The rearrangement joins TRBV27 to TRBJ1-2; no reliable D call. Trimming cost V 1 base and J 7 bases, with 4 bases left between them. Germline V gene lookup returns CDR1 MNHEY and CDR2 SMNVEV (reference sequence). This CDR3 is 11 amino acids long. The CDR3 loop is CASSLWGGYTF. The CDR3 bases are TGTGCCAGCAGTTTATGGGGTGGCTACACCTTC.

The genes are TRBV29-1 and TRBJ2-3; TRBD2 is a possible D gene (6 bases). The CDR3 totals 11 residues. The germline V gene encodes CDR1 SQVTM and CDR2 ANQGSEA. V lost 4 bases and J lost 6, with 8 bases in between. CDR3: CSVVSGDTQYF. The CDR3 region has the DNA TGCAGCGTTGTGAGCGGGGATACGCAGTATTTT.

This clone showed up just a few times. The chain carries TRBV5-4 and TRBJ2-1; D not resolved. This CDR3 comprises 13 residues. In germline, CDR1 is SGHNT, CDR2 YYREEE (reference sequence). Trimming stripped 4 bases from V and 8 bases from J, with 13 bases between. The DNA of the CDR3 is TGTGCCAGCAGCCCGACCCAGAGCGATGAGCAGTTCTTC. This gives the protein CASSPTQSDEQFF.

A few counts support this clone. V and J are TRBV7-8 and TRBJ2-6; the D is unclear. The V and J ends lost 6 bases and 0 bases respectively, with 12 bases between them. CDR1 and CDR2 from the germline V gene are SGHVS and FQNEAQ. The length of the CDR3 is 16 residues. This CDR3 is CASRHLSPSGANVLTF. For the CDR3, the DNA is TGTGCCAGCAGGCACCTATCCCCCTCTGGGGCCAACGTCCTGACTTTC. Full variable domain (rest looked up from reference TRBV7-8 and TRBJ2-6): GAGVSQSPRYKVAKRGQDVALRCDPISGHVSLFWYQQALGQGPEFLTYFQNEAQLDKSGLPSDRFFAERPEGSVSTLKIQRTQQEDSAVYLCASRHLSPSGANVLTFGAGSRLTVL.

This clone was seen a handful of times. V and J are TRBV30 and TRBJ2-2; D unclear. This CDR3 is 16 amino acids long. Germline loops: CDR1 GTSNPN, CDR2 SVGIG (reference sequence). V lost 4 bases and J lost 0, with 15 bases in between. CDR3 protein: CAWKKTGQPNTGELFF. CDR3 nucleotide sequence: TGTGCCTGGAAAAAAACCGGGCAGCCGAACACCGGGGAGCTGTTTTTT.

The chain links TRBV7-9 to TRBJ2-1, with 8 bases identical to TRBD2. CDR1 SEHNR and CDR2 FQNEAQ come from the germline V gene (reference sequence). Losses at the gene ends were 6 bases for V and 2 bases for J; bases not matched to a gene: 0. The CDR3 totals 13 residues. CDR3 in amino acids: CASRTSAYNEQFF. Here the CDR3 DNA reads TGTGCCAGCAGGACTAGCGCCTACAATGAGCAGTTCTTC.

This sequence joins TRBV6-1 and TRBJ1-1, with a possible D match to TRBD1 (5 bases). Germline V gene sequence: CDR1 MNHNS, CDR2 SASEGT. Trimming shortened V by 6 bases and J by 3 bases, and 11 bases separated the two germline ends. This CDR3 has 13 amino acids. CDR3 sequence: CASSRVLDTEAFF. The CDR3, as DNA: TGTGCCAGCAGCAGGGTGTTGGACACTGAAGCTTTCTTT.

The chain carries TRBV4-3 and TRBJ1-2; D gene ambiguous. Germline V gene lookup returns CDR1 LGHNA and CDR2 YSLEER. Trimming stripped 2 bases from V and 0 bases from J, with 4 bases between. The CDR3 is made up of 13 amino acids. The CDR3 loop reads CASSQSTNYGYTF. The CDR3 region has the DNA TGCGCCAGCAGCCAAAGTACTAACTATGGCTACACCTTC.

The chain carries TRBV5-4 and TRBJ1-2; D might be TRBD1 (6 bases). The CDR3 is 14 amino acids. CDR1 and CDR2 from the germline V gene are SGHNT and YYREEE (reference sequence). Between the trimmed V and J ends, which lost 4 bases and 7 bases, there was a span of 17 bases. The CDR3 spells CASSRNREGSGYTF. The CDR3 DNA follows: TGTGCCAGCAGCCGAAACAGGGAAGGGAGTGGCTACACCTTC. Full variable domain (remainder filled in from reference TRBV5-4 and TRBJ1-2): ETGVTQSPTHLIKTRGQQVTLRCSSQSGHNTVSWYQQALGQGPQFIFQYYREEENGRGNFPPRFSGLQFPNYSSELNVNALELDDSALYLCASSRNREGSGYTFGSGTRLTVV.

This clone was found a few times. The chain recombines TRBV5-4 with TRBJ1-2; D remains ambiguous. This CDR3 contains 15 residues. The germline CDR1 and CDR2 sequences are SGHNT and YYREEE (reference sequence). V dropped 0 bases and J dropped 6 bases, with 15 bases sitting between them. Here the CDR3 DNA reads TGTGCCAGCAGCTTGGCCCAGTTCGACGGGAATGGCTACACCTTC. Translated: CASSLAQFDGNGYTF.

With regard to this clone: Other DNA variants within this sample encode the same CDR3. The V and J genes are TRBV30 and TRBJ2-1; TRBD2 is a possible D gene (5 bases). CDR1 and CDR2 from the germline V gene are GTSNPN and SVGIG (reference sequence). There are 12 residues in the CDR3. Trimming pared 0 bases from V and 10 bases from J, leaving 10 bases between. In DNA, the CDR3 is TGTGCCTGGAGTGTAAGATCGGGGGAGCAGTTCTTC. Translating gives CAWSVRSGEQFF.